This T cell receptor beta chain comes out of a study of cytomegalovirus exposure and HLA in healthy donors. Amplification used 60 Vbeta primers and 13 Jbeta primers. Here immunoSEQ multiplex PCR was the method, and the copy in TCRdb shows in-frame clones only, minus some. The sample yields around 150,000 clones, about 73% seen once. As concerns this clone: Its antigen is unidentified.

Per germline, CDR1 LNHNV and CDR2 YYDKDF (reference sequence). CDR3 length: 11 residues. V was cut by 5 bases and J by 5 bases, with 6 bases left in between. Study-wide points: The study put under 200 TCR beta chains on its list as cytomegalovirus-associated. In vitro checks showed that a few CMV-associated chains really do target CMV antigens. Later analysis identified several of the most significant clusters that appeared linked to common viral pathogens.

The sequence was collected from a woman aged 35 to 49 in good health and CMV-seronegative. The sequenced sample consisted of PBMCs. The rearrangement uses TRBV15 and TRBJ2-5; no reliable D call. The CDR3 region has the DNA TGTGCCACCAGCTCCAGGGAGACCCAGTACTTC. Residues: CATSSRETQYF. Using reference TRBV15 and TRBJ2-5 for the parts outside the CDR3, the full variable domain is DAMVIQNPRYQVTQFGKPVTLSCSQTLNHNVMYWYQQKSSQAPKLLFHYYDKDFNNEADTPDNFQSRRPNTSFCFLDIRSPGLGDTAMYLCATSSRETQYFGPGTRLLVL.